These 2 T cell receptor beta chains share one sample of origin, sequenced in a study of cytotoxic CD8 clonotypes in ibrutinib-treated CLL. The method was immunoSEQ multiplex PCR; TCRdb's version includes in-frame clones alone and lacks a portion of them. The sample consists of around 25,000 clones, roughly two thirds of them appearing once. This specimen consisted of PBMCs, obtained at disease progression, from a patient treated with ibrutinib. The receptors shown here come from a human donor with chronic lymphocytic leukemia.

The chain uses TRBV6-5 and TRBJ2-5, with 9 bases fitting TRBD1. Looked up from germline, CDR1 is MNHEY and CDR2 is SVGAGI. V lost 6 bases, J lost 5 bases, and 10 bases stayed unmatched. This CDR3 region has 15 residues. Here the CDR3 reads CASRERTGVGETQYF. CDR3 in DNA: TGTGCCAGCAGAGAAAGGACAGGGGTAGGGGAGACCCAGTACTTC.

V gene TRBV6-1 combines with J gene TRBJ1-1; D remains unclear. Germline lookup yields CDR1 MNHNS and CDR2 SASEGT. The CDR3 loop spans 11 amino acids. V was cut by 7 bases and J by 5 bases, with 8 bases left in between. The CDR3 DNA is TGTGCCAGCATTCAAGGAACTGAAGCTTTCTTT. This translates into CASIQGTEAFF.